This T cell receptor beta chain came from a study of blood T cell repertoires in COVID-19. About the research overall: T cells, B-cell-depleted T cells, or PBMCs provided the cDNA or gDNA that served as material.

CDR1 and CDR2 from the germline V gene are WNHNN and SYGVQD (reference sequence). The CDR3 contains 17 residues. In the original workflow: Reference gene primers were amplified, and this amplification served to estimate nucleated cell counts. Clones were sequenced by immunoSEQ multiplex PCR, and TCRdb holds only the in-frame ones, with some missing. From that table come the V and J calls and clone size; the DNA was used to work out D and trimming. Of roughly 160,000 clones listed, 82% are singletons. Cohort placement rested on clinical history that participants reported themselves. Comments on this clone: Its ends do not fully match the called genes, so a read error is possible.

The sample comprised PBMCs or T cells enriched from blood (not recorded which). This TCR came from a man between 60 and 75 years old who had recovered from COVID-19. The chain joins TRBV10-1 to TRBJ1-6, with D tentatively TRBD1 (5 bases). CDR3 DNA: TGCGCCCGCAGCGGACCGGGGGGGAACGCCTATAATTCACCCCTCCACTTT. Its protein product is CARSGPGGNAYNSPLHF.